Included here is one T cell receptor beta chain sequence, with context. Which antigen it targets is not known. The junction departs from the called germline gene at one end, perhaps through a read error. The CDR3 runs 14 residues from the cysteine to the phenylalanine. Only CDR3 DNA is held: 42 bases, read in frame from base 1. The germline V gene supplies CDR1 SGHDN and CDR2 FVKESK. Preparation of the library involved the immunoSEQ multiplex PCR assay. For the multiplex PCR, a mixture combining 60 forward primers for TCR Vbeta segments and 13 reverse primers for TCR Jbeta segments was used. Amplification of the CDR3 region of rearranged TCR beta genes was performed with a multiplex PCR assay on genomic DNA. The Illumina HiSeq System was used to sequence the amplified TCR beta libraries as 87-base-pair reads. The authors processed their data as follows. A later analysis counted tens of millions of unique TCR beta chains across the 650 to 700 repertoires, and roughly 11 million of these chains were shared by at least two donors. Raw reads were error-corrected and collapsed into unique sequences with a nearest-neighbor algorithm that merged closely related sequences to remove PCR and sequencing errors. V, D and J gene segments were assigned by aligning CDR3 sequences to IMGT reference sequences. For a sequence to be retained, at least a six-nucleotide match to both a V gene segment and a J gene segment was required. A rearrangement counted as productive if the CDR3 had no stop codons and remained in frame with V and J, and every other rearrangement counted as non-productive. CDR3 was defined by IMGT convention, running from the second conserved V-encoded cysteine to the conserved J-encoded phenylalanine. The earlier analysis of approximately 500 of the donors excluded sequences that lacked an unambiguous match to a single V gene segment. In an earlier analysis of several hundred of the donors, a V segment was called functional when productive rearrangements were above 56.7%, and segregating when the standard deviation between donors exceeded 5%. A statistical classification framework was developed to diagnose cytomegalovirus status using the catalog of TCR beta chain sequences. In a later analysis, TCR nucleotide sequences were compared against IMGT/GENE-DB human TR gene sequences so that V and J genes could be assigned. Using the TCRdist pipeline, a later analysis assigned CDR3 sequences along with most-parsimonious VDJ recombination scenarios. In a later analysis, each TCR beta chain was defined by its CDR3 amino acid sequence together with its V-gene family, and reads lacking a unique V-gene family were excluded. In a later analysis, approximately 590 highly shared, low-generation-probability nucleotide sequences were removed to address suspected cross-contamination and a sequencing artifact. For each public chain, a later analysis derived a clonal expansion index from normalized ranks of inferred template counts within each repertoire. A later analysis computed generation probabilities with a VDJ recombination model fitted to out-of-frame rearrangements, and checked the results against IGoR. In a later analysis, TCR-TCR, TCR-HLA and TCR-CMV co-occurrence was scored with hypergeometric tests, and a repertoire-size bias correction was applied to TCR pairs. In a later analysis, false discovery rates were estimated by permuting HLA or CMV assignments 20 times. In a later analysis, co-occurring TCRs were grouped with DBSCAN, and TCRdist sequence similarity was added when clustering was performed within HLA-allele-positive subsets. Co-occurrence clustering excluded repertoires with fewer than 30,000 or more than 120,000 public chains, plus five with anomalous nucleotide sharing. In TCRdb, the immuneACCESS table is reduced to in-frame sequences with V and J assigned. These tables do not hold every clone; where another copy was compared, an unresolved V gene accounts for under half, and the others remain unexplained. The DNA gave D and trimming, while V, J and clone size come from that table. This sample has more than 130,000 clones in its table, and around four fifths of those were observed once. Over 2% of the sample is taken by the ten largest.

The cohort consisted of more than 650 healthy bone marrow donors. At the time of sampling, all cohort members were nominally healthy, though unrecorded immune exposures were likely present. The donor tested CMV seronegative, placing the donor among the roughly 400 seronegative members of the cohort. Each donor provided a peripheral blood sample, and peripheral blood mononuclear cells were used for TCR beta sequencing. Genomic DNA extraction from the blood cell samples was performed with the Qiagen DNeasy Blood Extraction Kit. The data were taken from a study of cytomegalovirus exposure and HLA in healthy donors (dated by TCRdb to about 2017). In terms of the full investigation: An earlier analysis of some 620 of the donors reported 250 to 300 Gb of sequence data and 117 million unique TCR beta sequences obtained from some 170 million T cells. Around 300 gigabases of sequencing data and approximately 85 million unique TCR sequences were included in an early release covering under 650 HLA-typed donors. The genetic ancestry cluster associated with self-reported Caucasian donors included approximately 85% of the roughly 400 genotyped donors. The study was designed to test whether signatures of past pathogen exposure could be identified by cataloging public T cell receptors. The study profiled the T cell repertoires of hundreds of subjects by immunosequencing and related them to cytomegalovirus serostatus. Besides the first cohort of 666 subjects, a separate validation cohort made up of over a hundred different subjects was used. The study combined high-throughput TCR immunosequencing, statistical association of individual TCRs with disease status, and machine learning to predict cytomegalovirus infection status. To study patterns of TCR occurrence, a later analysis re-analyzed previously published TCR beta repertoires from several hundred donors and added high-resolution HLA genotyping. Rather than using new phenotypic data, the later analysis identified candidate immune exposures from TCR beta sequences and from how often those sequences occurred across donors. An earlier analysis of 587 of the donors applied high-throughput TCR beta sequencing to assess whether each TCR beta V gene segment acted as functional or pseudogenic. Donor age, sex, ethnicity and CMV serostatus were compiled alongside the repertoire data. A later genetic analysis took genome-wide SNP genotypes for about 55% of the roughly 670 donors and used that subset as a discovery cohort. All discovery cohort repertoires had been generated on a single sequencing platform. HLA typing included class I and class II loci at four-digit resolution. The number of typed donors differed by locus: about 629-630 for A, B, C, DRB1 and DQB1; 522 for DQA1; approximately 600 for DPA1; and roughly 470 for DPB1. Roughly 5 DR-DQ haplotypes were handled as single units for association and clustering, since linkage in the cohort was strong. On average, about 200,000 unique TCR beta nucleotide sequences were sequenced per donor among 398 genotyped donors of the cohort, with approximately 18% of those sequences being non-productive.

General findings and caveats noted by the study authors: Broadly in line with IMGT annotations, most TCR beta V segments showed up in productive rearrangements about 90% or about 30% of the time in an earlier analysis of about 500 of the donors. In a later genetic analysis, fewer N-insertions in productive TCRs were reported among donors in an Asian-associated ancestry cluster than the approximately 670-donor mean. A later analysis reported that several top co-occurrence clusters appeared linked to parvovirus B19, influenza, CMV and Epstein-Barr virus. In a later analysis, some 18,000 TCR beta sequences were associated with specific HLA alleles at a false discovery rate of 0.05. According to a later analysis, most CMV-associated TCR beta chains appeared to be HLA-restricted, and the HLA associations seemed to be driven largely by CMV exposure. A cluster of highly shared sequence variants was judged likely to be a technical artifact of the sequencing pipeline. The study gave a list of about 150 TCR beta chains associated with cytomegalovirus. In this cohort, only TCR beta chains were sequenced, and detectable features were limited by the absence of alpha or paired-chain data. The only immune exposure information available for the cohort was CMV serostatus. Some IMGT-functional V segments, including TRBV6-2 and TRBV6-3, could not be told apart with the 87-base-pair reads, so those segments were excluded. Linkage disequilibrium might explain the correlated functional status among segregating V segments, but an unknown experimental factor could not be ruled out. In a later analysis, HLA-associated TCR beta chains showed more clonal expansion and lower generation probabilities than non-associated chains that were equally common. The classifier was reported to diagnose cytomegalovirus status with high specificity and sensitivity in both the original and validation cohorts. A further reported finding was that TCR beta sequences accurately predicted the HLA-A and HLA-B alleles for most subjects in the first cohort. A few of the identified cytomegalovirus-associated TCR beta chains were confirmed in vitro to be specific for cytomegalovirus antigens. According to the authors, the approach could potentially be generalized to other disease states and immunological phenotypes. While some public TCRs were present in many individuals, most TCR sequences turned up only very rarely across donors. Because counts were too low, approximately 18 rarely observed V segments, including chromosome 9 orphons, were excluded from the earlier analysis of fewer than 650 of the donors. In a later analysis, TCR association rates were found to vary across HLA loci, with the most associated TCRs seen for DRB1 alleles and the fewest for HLA-C alleles. Presence/absence analyses assumed roughly uniform sequencing depth across donors, an assumption that may not hold. Assigning TCR associations to individual alleles was difficult when HLA alleles, especially DR and DQ, strongly co-occurred. A later genetic analysis associated a missense DCLRE1C variant with V-gene and J-gene trimming of TCR beta chains, and an independent cohort replicated the association. Because HLA typing was missing for some donors at each locus, association tests included only the typed subset.

Source material: PBMCs. In this chain, TRBV14 is recombined with TRBJ1-5; 9 middle bases align to TRBD1. The TCR originated in a man aged 25 to 40 in good health and CMV-seronegative. The nucleotide sequence is TGTGCCAGCAGTCGTACAGGGGGCAACCAGCCCCAGCATTTT. Translated, this is CASSRTGGNQPQHF.